These 2 T cell receptor beta chains came from one sample sequenced in a study of T cells in Graves' hyperthyroidism and ophthalmopathy. Authors of the study amplified TCR beta CDR3 regions from RNA transcripts. The HTBI set primed first-round TCR CDR3 RT-PCR. In TCRdb, the multiplex PCR reads were re-called with MiXCR into one record per CDR3 protein. This table holds some 800,000 distinct CDR3 sequences, approximately 40% found once. Sequenced material: blood. The receptors here all came from a man younger than 35 with Graves' hyperthyroidism.

On this clonotype itself: A clone one base away is much larger, so this may be a read error. The CDR3 end shows no conserved phenylalanine or tryptophan, and so a read error is likely. V and J are TRBV29-1 and TRBJ2-5, with 7 bases aligning to TRBD1. Germline V gene lookup returns CDR1 SQVTM and CDR2 ANQGSEA. The trim removed 7 bases at V and 5 bases at J, leaving 7 bases unmatched. The CDR3 is 12 residues long. The CDR3 reads CSAETGDETQYL. CDR3 in DNA: TGCAGCGCCGAAACAGGGGATGAGACCCAGTACCTC.

The chain couples TRBV11-2 to TRBJ2-2; 8 bases align to TRBD2. This CDR3 spans 15 amino acids. V gave up 5 bases and J gave up 5 bases; unmatched junction bases: 7. Germline CDR1 is SGHAT and CDR2 is FQNNGV. The CDR3 protein is CASSLSGVLTGELFF. DNA for the CDR3: TGTGCCAGCAGCCTTAGCGGGGTCTTGACCGGGGAGCTGTTTTTT.